This TCR beta chain originates from a study of blood T cell repertoires in COVID-19. Turning to the study itself: Italy, Spain and the United States were the sources of the convalescent and acute COVID-19 samples. PBMCs, B-cell-depleted T cells, or T cells were the source of the cDNA or gDNA that made up the material.

There are a few counts of this clone. The assay was immunoSEQ multiplex PCR, and TCRdb's table has in-frame clones only and misses some. The data contain 200,000 to 250,000 clones, roughly four fifths of them singletons. Germline V gives CDR1 LNHDA, CDR2 SQIVND (reference sequence). This CDR3 is built from 16 residues. V was pared by 1 base and J by 0 bases, with 10 bases between. The chain uses TRBV19 and TRBJ1-5; D not certain. This clonotype was obtained from an elderly woman with acute or convalescent COVID-19. Sequenced material: peripheral blood. CDR3 nucleotides: TGTGCCAGTAGTATAGGTTCCAGATTTAGCAATCAGCCCCAGCATTTT. It is translated as CASSIGSRFSNQPQHF.